A selection of T cell receptor beta chains follows, all from one sample in a study of blood T cell repertoires in COVID-19. Produced via immunoSEQ multiplex PCR; TCRdb's table is partial and in-frame only. The table has about 160,000 clones, 80% to 90% seen once. Sequenced sample: peripheral blood. The receptors derive from a woman in her seventies with COVID-19, enrolled during active disease. Both conserved end residues are part of each CDR3. The order of the fields is D gene, V gene, J gene, CDR3 length, clone size, CDR3 protein, CDR3 DNA. A D gene is named only where the DNA matches it firmly. Clone size is given for some rows only: seen once, a few or many times, or a class if the clone is expanded.

d_gene: .; v_gene: TRBV2; j_gene: TRBJ2-5; len: 15; abundance: .; CDR3aa: CASSELMQAQETQYF; CDR3nt: TGTGCCAGCAGTGAATTGATGCAGGCCCAAGAGACCCAGTACTTC
d_gene: .; v_gene: TRBV9; j_gene: TRBJ1-2; len: 14; abundance: .; CDR3aa: CASSVAGLNYGYTF; CDR3nt: TGTGCCAGCAGCGTAGCTGGCCTTAACTATGGCTACACCTTC
d_gene: .; v_gene: TRBV6-1; j_gene: TRBJ2-5; len: 14; abundance: .; CDR3aa: CASSEERQGQTQYF; CDR3nt: TGTGCCAGCAGTGAAGAGCGCCAGGGGCAGACCCAGTACTTC
d_gene: .; v_gene: TRBV7-9; j_gene: TRBJ1-2; len: 12; abundance: .; CDR3aa: CASSSRLDGYTF; CDR3nt: TGTGCCAGCAGCTCCCGATTAGATGGCTACACCTTC
d_gene: TRBD1; v_gene: TRBV5-6; j_gene: TRBJ1-2; len: 13; abundance: few; CDR3aa: CASFPGQAGGYTF; CDR3nt: TGTGCCAGCTTCCCGGGACAGGCGGGCGGCTACACCTTC
d_gene: .; v_gene: TRBV19; j_gene: TRBJ2-7; len: 16; abundance: .; CDR3aa: CASSTPKTAARYEQYF; CDR3nt: TGTGCCAGTAGTACTCCAAAGACAGCCGCTCGCTACGAGCAGTACTTC
d_gene: .; v_gene: TRBV4-2; j_gene: TRBJ2-7; len: 16; abundance: .; CDR3aa: CASSRSTGTDFYEQYF; CDR3nt: TGTGCCAGCAGCCGGAGTACAGGGACGGACTTCTACGAGCAGTACTTC
d_gene: .; v_gene: TRBV28; j_gene: TRBJ2-7; len: 14; abundance: .; CDR3aa: CASSLSRTFDEQYF; CDR3nt: TGTGCCAGCAGTCTATCACGGACATTCGACGAGCAGTACTTC
d_gene: .; v_gene: TRBV6-1; j_gene: TRBJ2-1; len: 16; abundance: .; CDR3aa: CASSELDFLPYNEQFF; CDR3nt: TGTGCCAGCAGTGAGCTTGACTTCTTACCTTACAATGAGCAGTTCTTC
d_gene: .; v_gene: TRBV10-1; j_gene: TRBJ2-7; len: 14; abundance: .; CDR3aa: CASSESGRPYEQYF; CDR3nt: TGCGCCAGCAGTGAGTCTGGCAGGCCCTACGAGCAGTACTTC
d_gene: .; v_gene: TRBV2; j_gene: TRBJ2-1; len: 10; abundance: once; CDR3aa: CASSVLGEFF; CDR3nt: TGTGCCAGCAGTGTGCTAGGCGAGTTCTTC
d_gene: .; v_gene: TRBV27; j_gene: TRBJ1-5; len: 12; abundance: few; CDR3aa: CASSFRNQPQHF; CDR3nt: TGTGCCAGCAGTTTCAGGAATCAGCCCCAGCATTTT
d_gene: .; v_gene: TRBV5-1; j_gene: TRBJ2-2; len: 12; abundance: .; CDR3aa: CASRHLDGELFF; CDR3nt: TGCGCCAGCAGACACCTCGACGGGGAGCTGTTTTTT
d_gene: TRBD2; v_gene: TRBV4-2; j_gene: TRBJ2-3; len: 18; abundance: .; CDR3aa: CASSQAAGTSGGQDTQYF; CDR3nt: TGTGCCAGCAGCCAGGCGGCTGGGACTAGCGGGGGGCAGGATACGCAGTATTTT
d_gene: .; v_gene: TRBV28; j_gene: TRBJ1-4; len: 17; abundance: .; CDR3aa: CASSLTGLGPTNEKLFF; CDR3nt: TGTGCCAGCAGTTTAACAGGCTTGGGCCCAACTAATGAAAAACTGTTTTTT
d_gene: TRBD2; v_gene: TRBV10-3; j_gene: TRBJ2-3; len: 15; abundance: .; CDR3aa: CAISPGGAGTDTQYF; CDR3nt: TGTGCCATCAGTCCCGGGGGGGCCGGGACAGATACGCAGTATTTT
d_gene: .; v_gene: TRBV5-1; j_gene: TRBJ1-2; len: 13; abundance: .; CDR3aa: CASSRDNGHGYTF; CDR3nt: TGCGCCAGCAGCCGGGACAACGGCCATGGCTACACCTTC
d_gene: .; v_gene: TRBV3-1/TRBV3-2; j_gene: TRBJ1-2; len: 12; abundance: .; CDR3aa: CASSQQGYGYTF; CDR3nt: TGTGCCAGCAGCCAGCAGGGTTATGGCTACACCTTC
d_gene: .; v_gene: TRBV12-3/TRBV12-4; j_gene: TRBJ2-3; len: 13; abundance: .; CDR3aa: CASGRRGRDTQYF; CDR3nt: TGTGCCAGCGGAAGGAGGGGGCGTGATACGCAGTATTTT
d_gene: TRBD1; v_gene: TRBV9; j_gene: TRBJ1-3; len: 14; abundance: few; CDR3aa: CASSVQGEGNTIYF; CDR3nt: TGTGCCAGCAGCGTACAGGGGGAAGGAAACACCATATATTTT
d_gene: TRBD2; v_gene: TRBV7-2; j_gene: TRBJ2-3; len: 16; abundance: .; CDR3aa: CASSLSAGGSTDTQYF; CDR3nt: TGTGCCAGCAGCTTATCTGCGGGGGGGAGCACAGATACGCAGTATTTT
d_gene: .; v_gene: TRBV13; j_gene: TRBJ2-7; len: 12; abundance: .; CDR3aa: CASSLRSYEQYF; CDR3nt: TGTGCCAGCAGCTTACGGTCCTACGAGCAGTACTTC
d_gene: TRBD2; v_gene: TRBV3-1/TRBV3-2; j_gene: TRBJ2-3; len: 17; abundance: .; CDR3aa: CASSQESTGGSPDTQYF; CDR3nt: TGTGCCAGCAGCCAAGAGAGTACGGGGGGATCGCCAGATACGCAGTATTTT
d_gene: TRBD1; v_gene: TRBV30; j_gene: TRBJ2-7; len: 13; abundance: .; CDR3aa: CAWWAQGVDEQYF; CDR3nt: TGTGCCTGGTGGGCCCAGGGGGTCGACGAGCAGTACTTC
d_gene: .; v_gene: TRBV28; j_gene: TRBJ2-1; len: 16; abundance: .; CDR3aa: CASSSPVVAGFNEQFF; CDR3nt: TGTGCCAGCAGTTCCCCCGTTGTTGCGGGGTTTAATGAGCAGTTCTTC
d_gene: .; v_gene: TRBV6-5; j_gene: TRBJ1-4; len: 14; abundance: .; CDR3aa: CATRRGPTNEKLFF; CDR3nt: TGTGCCACCCGGCGGGGGCCAACTAATGAAAAACTGTTTTTT
d_gene: TRBD2; v_gene: TRBV19; j_gene: TRBJ2-1; len: 14; abundance: .; CDR3aa: CASSLSGGDNEQFF; CDR3nt: TGTGCCAGTAGCTTGAGCGGGGGGGACAATGAGCAGTTCTTC
d_gene: .; v_gene: TRBV13; j_gene: TRBJ1-2; len: 14; abundance: .; CDR3aa: CASSLDSTLYGYTF; CDR3nt: TGTGCCAGCAGCTTAGATAGTACCCTCTATGGCTACACCTTC
d_gene: .; v_gene: TRBV28; j_gene: TRBJ1-6; len: 18; abundance: .; CDR3aa: CASSLGQGIESYNSPLHF; CDR3nt: TGTGCCAGCAGTTTAGGGCAGGGGATTGAATCCTATAATTCACCCCTCCACTTT
d_gene: TRBD2; v_gene: TRBV5-1; j_gene: TRBJ2-7; len: 17; abundance: .; CDR3aa: CASSSGSGGPSSYEQYF; CDR3nt: TGCGCCAGCAGCTCGGGGAGCGGGGGTCCATCCTCCTACGAGCAGTACTTC
d_gene: .; v_gene: TRBV5-1; j_gene: TRBJ1-1; len: 12; abundance: once; CDR3aa: CASSLGEGEAFF; CDR3nt: TGCGCCAGCAGCTTGGGTGAGGGAGAAGCTTTCTTT
d_gene: .; v_gene: TRBV27; j_gene: TRBJ1-4; len: 12; abundance: .; CDR3aa: CASSQALGKLFF; CDR3nt: TGTGCCAGCAGCCAGGCGCTTGGGAAACTGTTTTTT
d_gene: TRBD1; v_gene: TRBV10-3; j_gene: TRBJ2-5; len: 18; abundance: .; CDR3aa: CAISGSVIGQGSGETQYF; CDR3nt: TGTGCCATCAGTGGGTCTGTAATCGGACAGGGCTCGGGAGAGACCCAGTACTTC
d_gene: TRBD2; v_gene: TRBV3-1/TRBV3-2; j_gene: TRBJ2-3; len: 18; abundance: .; CDR3aa: CASSQVLAGGGVTDTQYF; CDR3nt: TGTGCCAGCAGCCAAGTGCTAGCGGGGGGCGGTGTGACAGATACGCAGTATTTT
d_gene: TRBD2; v_gene: TRBV7-9; j_gene: TRBJ2-3; len: 18; abundance: few; CDR3aa: CASSPPGGLAASTDTQYF; CDR3nt: TGTGCCAGCAGCCCCCCAGGGGGACTAGCGGCTAGCACAGATACGCAGTATTTT
d_gene: TRBD1; v_gene: TRBV6-5; j_gene: TRBJ1-2; len: 14; abundance: .; CDR3aa: CASSYSTGGSGYTF; CDR3nt: TGTGCCAGCAGTTACTCGACAGGGGGAAGTGGCTACACCTTC
d_gene: .; v_gene: TRBV28; j_gene: TRBJ2-5; len: 14; abundance: .; CDR3aa: CASSYLRGGETQYF; CDR3nt: TGTGCCAGCAGCTACCTCAGGGGAGGGGAGACCCAGTACTTC
d_gene: TRBD1; v_gene: TRBV5-5; j_gene: TRBJ2-1; len: 16; abundance: .; CDR3aa: CASSLRAGGVGNEQFF; CDR3nt: TGTGCCAGCAGCTTGAGGGCAGGGGGCGTCGGGAATGAGCAGTTCTTC
d_gene: .; v_gene: TRBV5-6; j_gene: TRBJ1-2; len: 15; abundance: once; CDR3aa: CASSPNGGGNYGYTF; CDR3nt: TGTGCCAGCAGCCCCAATGGGGGAGGCAACTATGGCTACACCTTC
d_gene: TRBD1; v_gene: TRBV19; j_gene: TRBJ1-3; len: 14; abundance: once; CDR3aa: CASQGANSGNTIYF; CDR3nt: TGTGCCAGTCAGGGGGCGAACTCTGGAAACACCATATATTTT
d_gene: .; v_gene: TRBV10-3; j_gene: TRBJ2-7; len: 14; abundance: once; CDR3aa: CAISLEAVSYEQYF; CDR3nt: TGTGCCATCAGTCTCGAGGCAGTCTCCTACGAGCAGTACTTC
d_gene: .; v_gene: TRBV6-5; j_gene: TRBJ1-1; len: 14; abundance: .; CDR3aa: CASRPHAGGTEAFF; CDR3nt: TGTGCCAGCAGACCACACGCGGGGGGGACTGAAGCTTTCTTT
d_gene: TRBD1; v_gene: TRBV10-3; j_gene: TRBJ2-5; len: 14; abundance: once; CDR3aa: CAIRLGQGSETQYF; CDR3nt: TGTGCCATCAGACTCGGACAGGGCTCAGAGACCCAGTACTTC
d_gene: TRBD1; v_gene: TRBV18; j_gene: TRBJ2-2; len: 16; abundance: .; CDR3aa: CASSTRQGAKTGELFF; CDR3nt: TGTGCCAGCTCAACCCGACAGGGGGCCAAGACCGGGGAGCTGTTTTTT
d_gene: TRBD2; v_gene: TRBV3-1/TRBV3-2; j_gene: TRBJ2-3; len: 17; abundance: .; CDR3aa: CASSQGPSGGRPDTQYF; CDR3nt: TGTGCCAGCAGCCAAGGCCCTAGCGGGGGGAGACCAGATACGCAGTATTTT
d_gene: .; v_gene: TRBV28; j_gene: TRBJ2-3; len: 14; abundance: .; CDR3aa: CASSQGPATDTQYF; CDR3nt: TGTGCCAGCAGTCAGGGCCCGGCCACAGATACGCAGTATTTT